The 20 T cell receptor beta chains in this list originate from one sample, sequenced in a study of cytomegalovirus exposure and HLA in healthy donors. PCR involved 60 Vbeta and 13 Jbeta primers. Data came from immunoSEQ multiplex PCR; TCRdb stores just in-frame clones and leaves some out. The table shows 130,000 or so clones, with over 8% occurring only once. Sequences were obtained from PBMCs. The receptors stem from a middle-aged man in good health and CMV-seronegative.

J is TRBJ2-6 and V is TRBV7-2; D gene ambiguous. The CDR3 sequence is 16 residues long. V was clipped by 0 bases and J by 0 bases, with 6 bases between them. Per the germline V gene, CDR1 is SGHTA and CDR2 is FQGNSA. The DNA for the CDR3 is TGTGCCAGCAGCTTAGCGCAGATCTCTGGGGCCAACGTCCTGACTTTC. This gives the protein CASSLAQISGANVLTF.

The chain's CDR3 is CASRAGAAYEQYF. The CDR3 coding sequence is TGTGCCAGCCGGGCAGGGGCAGCCTACGAGCAGTACTTC. The chain carries TRBV27 and TRBJ2-7; TRBD1 might be the D (6 bases). The CDR3 spans 13 residues. Germline CDR1 reads MNHEY; CDR2 reads SMNVEV (reference sequence). The V end lost 8 bases, the J end lost 2 bases, and 13 bases lay between the germline ends.

This clone was seen more than once but under ten times. The genes are TRBV9 and TRBJ1-1; D is possibly TRBD1 (6 bases). The germline CDR1 and CDR2 sequences are SGDLS and YYNGEE. The V and J ends lost 2 bases and 5 bases respectively, with 16 bases between them. This CDR3 is built from 15 residues. CDR3 sequence (DNA): TGTGCCAGCAGCGTGGATACAGGGCAGGGTACTGAAGCTTTCTTT. Protein product: CASSVDTGQGTEAFF.

The chain uses TRBV19 and TRBJ1-5; no clear D. The CDR3 loop spans 13 amino acids. The V and J ends lost 5 bases and 7 bases respectively, with 12 bases between them. Germline-derived CDR1 and CDR2 are LNHDA and SQIVND (reference sequence). In DNA, the CDR3 is TGTGCCAGTAGTGTCCCGGGGTGGCAGCCCCAGCATTTT. It yields the protein CASSVPGWQPQHF.

This clone was picked up a small number of times. This chain joins TRBV10-3 and TRBJ1-2; D is undetermined. The germline V gene encodes CDR1 ENHRY and CDR2 SYGVKD. This CDR3 contains 14 residues. Trimming took 2 bases from V and 4 from J, leaving 11 bases between them. The CDR3 loop reads CAISEGSQTYGYTF. For the CDR3, the DNA is TGTGCCATCAGTGAGGGGTCACAGACCTATGGCTACACCTTC.

This clone was recorded a few times. The rearrangement links TRBV5-8 to TRBJ2-3; TRBD2 is a possible D gene (7 bases). Trimming stripped 0 bases from V and 4 bases from J, with 15 bases between. Germline loops: CDR1 SGHTS, CDR2 YDEGEE. The CDR3 extends over 16 amino acids. CDR3 DNA: TGTGCCAGCAGCTTGGGGCGGGGGCGCGTGGCAGATACGCAGTATTTT. It translates to CASSLGRGRVADTQYF. The variable domain in full, with the rest retrieved from reference TRBV5-8 and TRBJ2-3, is EAGVTQSPTHLIKTRGQQATLRCSPISGHTSVYWYQQALGLGLQFLLWYDEGEERNRGNFPPRFSGRQFPNYSSELNVNALELEDSALYLCASSLGRGRVADTQYFGPGTRLTVL.

This chain uses TRBV27 with TRBJ2-3; D unclear. Germline loops: CDR1 MNHEY, CDR2 SMNVEV (reference sequence). The V end was cut by 7 bases, the J end by 1 base, with 12 bases between. The CDR3 totals 14 residues. CDR3 loop: CASTLAHGTDTQYF. The CDR3 DNA is TGTGCCAGCACCCTCGCACACGGCACAGATACGCAGTATTTT.

The table lists this clone with a few counts. The gene calls are TRBV7-8 and TRBJ2-2, with 7 bases identical to TRBD2. The V gene end was trimmed by 1 base and the J gene end by 4 bases; junction bases not matched to a gene: 6. From germline, CDR1 is SGHVS and CDR2 FQNEAQ. The CDR3 totals 16 residues. The CDR3 nucleotides are TGTGCCAGCAGCTTAGGGGGCGGGGGAGTCACCGGGGAGCTGTTTTTT. Translation gives CASSLGGGGVTGELFF. The variable domain in full, with the rest retrieved from reference TRBV7-8 and TRBJ2-2, is GAGVSQSPRYKVAKRGQDVALRCDPISGHVSLFWYQQALGQGPEFLTYFQNEAQLDKSGLPSDRFFAERPEGSVSTLKIQRTQQEDSAVYLCASSLGGGGVTGELFFGEGSRLTVL.

This clone was detected only a few times. The chain combines TRBV19 with TRBJ1-3; D might be TRBD1 (5 bases). Germline-derived CDR1 and CDR2 are LNHDA and SQIVND (reference sequence). Trimming stripped 10 bases from V and 0 bases from J, with 16 bases between. The CDR3 spans 15 residues. The CDR3 DNA is TGTGCCACCCATTCGGGGACTTACTCTGGAAACACCATATATTTT. Encoded protein: CATHSGTYSGNTIYF.

This rearrangement joins TRBV2 to TRBJ2-7, with D possibly matching TRBD1 (6 bases). V lost 5 bases and J 4 bases, leaving 12 bases between the germline ends. The CDR3 totals 13 residues. Germline loops: CDR1 SNHLY, CDR2 FYNNEI. The CDR3 nucleotides read TGTGCCAGCAGTATCCAGGGGTTTTACGAGCAGTACTTC. This codes for CASSIQGFYEQYF.

The chain carries TRBV10-1 and TRBJ2-2, with 9 bases aligning to TRBD2. The V and J ends lost 7 bases and 4 bases, in that order; junction bases with no gene match: 1. This CDR3 is 13 amino acids long. Looked up from germline, CDR1 is WNHNN and CDR2 is SYGVQD (reference sequence). The CDR3 loop reads CASKAGGTGELFF. CDR3 in DNA: TGCGCCAGCAAAGCGGGGGGCACCGGGGAGCTGTTTTTT.

This clone has a handful of counts. The chain combines TRBV19 with TRBJ2-1; possibly TRBD2 for D (5 bases). Per germline, CDR1 LNHDA and CDR2 SQIVND (reference sequence). This CDR3 has 14 amino acids. V was pared by 2 bases and J by 7 bases, with 12 bases between. CDR3 coding DNA: TGTGCCAGTAGTATATTGCTAGCCGGGAATGAGCAGTTCTTC. Protein sequence: CASSILLAGNEQFF.

This clone was observed a few times. The chain joins TRBV15 to TRBJ2-7; TRBD2 might be the D (5 bases). The germline V gene has CDR1 LNHNV and CDR2 YYDKDF (reference sequence). V lost 3 bases and J lost 3, with 9 bases in between. The CDR3 covers 13 residues. CDR3: CATSSPGFYEQYF. Written as DNA, the CDR3 is TGTGCCACCAGCAGCCCGGGGTTCTACGAGCAGTACTTC.

This clone was counted between two and nine times. The V gene is TRBV19, the J gene TRBJ1-5; TRBD1 might be the D (6 bases). The ends were cut back, 7 bases at V and 4 bases at J, with 20 bases in the middle. The V gene's germline CDR1 is LNHDA and CDR2 SQIVND (reference sequence). This CDR3 comprises 16 residues. In DNA, the CDR3 is TGTGCCAGTACCCCCTCCCGGGGGGGCGGGAATCAGCCCCAGCATTTT. Amino acid sequence: CASTPSRGGGNQPQHF.

The chain employs TRBV7-8 and TRBJ2-3; 7 bases line up with TRBD1. The CDR3 runs 14 residues. The trim removed 5 bases at V and 3 bases at J, leaving 5 bases unmatched. The germline CDR1 and CDR2 sequences are SGHVS and FQNEAQ. The CDR3 DNA reads as TGTGCCAGCAGCGCGCCAGGGGGAACAGATACGCAGTATTTT. It specifies CASSAPGGTDTQYF.

This clone turned up a few times. The chain recombines TRBV6-5 with TRBJ1-4, with a tentative D call TRBD1 (6 bases). V gave up 5 bases and J gave up 7 bases, with 11 bases separating them. The CDR3 is 13 amino acids. Germline V gives CDR1 MNHEY, CDR2 SVGAGI. The chain's CDR3 is CASSDGTPEKLFF. CDR3 nucleotide sequence: TGTGCCAGCAGTGACGGGACACCTGAAAAACTGTTTTTT.

This clone was found a few times. The chain is built from TRBV11-2 and TRBJ1-2; 8 bases align to TRBD1. The CDR3 covers 17 residues. Germline CDR1 and CDR2: SGHAT and FQNNGV. Trimming cost V 5 bases and J 4 bases; bases outside gene matches: 15. The CDR3 nucleotides are TGTGCCAGCAGCGTTTCCCTTACTCTTACAGGGGGCTATGGCTACACCTTC. It codes for CASSVSLTLTGGYGYTF.

The chain recombines TRBV14 with TRBJ1-6; 9 bases are a match to TRBD1. In germline, CDR1 is SGHDN, CDR2 FVKESK. The CDR3 spans 14 residues. The V segment lost 6 bases and the J segment 8 bases; nucleotides outside the gene matches: 5. The CDR3 DNA sequence: TGTGCCAGCAGTCCCGACAGGGGGTATTCACCCCTCCACTTT. This sequence encodes CASSPDRGYSPLHF.

This chain links TRBV25-1 with TRBJ1-4, with a possible D match to TRBD1 (5 bases). The CDR3 runs 14 residues. Germline CDR1 is MGHDK and CDR2 is SYGVNS. Trimming removed 4 bases at V and 5 bases at J, with 11 bases between. CDR3 sequence reads: CASSVRGRNEKLFF. The DNA for the CDR3 is TGTGCCAGCAGTGTTCGGGGGAGAAATGAAAAACTGTTTTTT.

This clone appeared a few times. This sequence joins TRBV25-1 and TRBJ2-7; D may be TRBD1 (5 bases). The germline CDR1 and CDR2 sequences are MGHDK and SYGVNS. The CDR3 is 12 amino acids. V lost 7 bases and J 6 bases, leaving 13 bases between the germline ends. CDR3 sequence reads: CASTPGGAEQYV. As DNA, the CDR3 is TGTGCCAGCACCCCAGGTGGGGCCGAGCAGTACGTC.